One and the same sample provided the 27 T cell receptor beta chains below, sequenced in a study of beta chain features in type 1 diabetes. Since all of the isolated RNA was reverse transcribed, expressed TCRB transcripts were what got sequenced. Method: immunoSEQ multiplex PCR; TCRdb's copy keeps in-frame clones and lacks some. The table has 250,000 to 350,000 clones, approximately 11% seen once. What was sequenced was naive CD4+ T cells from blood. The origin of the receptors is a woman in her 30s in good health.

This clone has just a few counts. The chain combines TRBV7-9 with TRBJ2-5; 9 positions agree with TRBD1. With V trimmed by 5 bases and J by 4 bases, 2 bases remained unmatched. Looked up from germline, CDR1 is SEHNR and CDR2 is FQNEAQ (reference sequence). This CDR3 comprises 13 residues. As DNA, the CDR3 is TGTGCCAGCAGCCAGGGACAGGGAGAGACCCAGTACTTC. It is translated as CASSQGQGETQYF.

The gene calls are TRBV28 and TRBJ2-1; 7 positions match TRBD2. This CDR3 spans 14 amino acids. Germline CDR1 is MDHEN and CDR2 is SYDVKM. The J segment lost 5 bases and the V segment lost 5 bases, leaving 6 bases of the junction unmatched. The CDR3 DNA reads TGTGCCAGCAGTATACCGGGACTACACAATGAGCAGTTCTTC. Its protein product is CASSIPGLHNEQFF.

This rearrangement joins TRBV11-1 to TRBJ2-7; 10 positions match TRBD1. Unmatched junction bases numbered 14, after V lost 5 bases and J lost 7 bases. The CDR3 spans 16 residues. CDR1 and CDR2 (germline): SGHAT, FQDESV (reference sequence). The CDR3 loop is CASSGPQAGTGAEQYF. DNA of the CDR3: TGTGCCAGCAGCGGACCCCAAGCCGGGACAGGGGCGGAGCAGTACTTC.

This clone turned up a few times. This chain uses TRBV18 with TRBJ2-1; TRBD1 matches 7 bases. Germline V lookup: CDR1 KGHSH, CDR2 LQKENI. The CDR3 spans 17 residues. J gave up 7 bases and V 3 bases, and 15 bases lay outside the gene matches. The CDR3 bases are TGTGCCAGCTCACCGCAAGAAAGACAGGGTGGGTCTAATGAGCAGTTCTTC. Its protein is CASSPQERQGGSNEQFF.

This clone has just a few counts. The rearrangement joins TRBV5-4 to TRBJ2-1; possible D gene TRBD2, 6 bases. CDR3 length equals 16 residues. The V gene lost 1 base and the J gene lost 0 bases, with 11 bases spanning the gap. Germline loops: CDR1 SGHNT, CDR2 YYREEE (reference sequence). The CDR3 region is CASSLSLASSYNEQFF. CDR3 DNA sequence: TGTGCCAGCAGCTTGAGTCTAGCGAGCTCCTACAATGAGCAGTTCTTC.

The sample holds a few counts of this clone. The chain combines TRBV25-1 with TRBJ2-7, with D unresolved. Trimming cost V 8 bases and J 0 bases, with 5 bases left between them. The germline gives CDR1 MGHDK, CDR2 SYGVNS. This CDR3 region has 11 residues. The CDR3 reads CASQYSYEQYF. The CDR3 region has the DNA TGTGCCAGCCAGTACTCCTACGAGCAGTACTTC.

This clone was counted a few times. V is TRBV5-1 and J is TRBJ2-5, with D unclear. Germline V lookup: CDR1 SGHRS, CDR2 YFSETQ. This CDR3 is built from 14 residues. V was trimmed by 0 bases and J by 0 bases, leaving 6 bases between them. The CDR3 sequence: CASSLAADQETQYF. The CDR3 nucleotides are TGCGCCAGCAGCTTGGCCGCGGACCAAGAGACCCAGTACTTC.

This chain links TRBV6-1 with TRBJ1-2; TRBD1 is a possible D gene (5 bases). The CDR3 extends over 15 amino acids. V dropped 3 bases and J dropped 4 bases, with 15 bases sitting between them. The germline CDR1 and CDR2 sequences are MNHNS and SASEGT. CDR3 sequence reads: CASSEWGSSAYGYTF. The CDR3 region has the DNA TGTGCCAGCAGTGAGTGGGGGTCTAGCGCCTATGGCTACACCTTC.

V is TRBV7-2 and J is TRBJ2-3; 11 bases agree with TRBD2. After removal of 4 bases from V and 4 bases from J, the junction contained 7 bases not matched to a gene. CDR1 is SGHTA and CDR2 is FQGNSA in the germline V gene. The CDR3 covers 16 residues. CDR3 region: CASSSGLAVGSDTQYF. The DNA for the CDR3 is TGTGCCAGCAGCTCGGGACTAGCGGTAGGATCAGATACGCAGTATTTT.

The CDR3 spells CASSLRGVGQAQETQYF. Written as DNA, the CDR3 is TGTGCCAGCAGCTTAAGGGGTGTGGGACAGGCGCAAGAGACCCAGTACTTC. The chain carries TRBV7-9 and TRBJ2-5; 8 bases map to TRBD1. Germline V gives CDR1 SEHNR, CDR2 FQNEAQ (reference sequence). The CDR3 length is 17 residues. The trim removed 2 bases at V and 2 bases at J, leaving 10 bases unmatched.

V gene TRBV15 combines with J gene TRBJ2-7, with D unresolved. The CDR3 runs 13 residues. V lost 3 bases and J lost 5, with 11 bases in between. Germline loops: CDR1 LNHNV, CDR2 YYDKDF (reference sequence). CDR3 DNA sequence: TGTGCCACCAGCAGGACCCTAAGCGACGAGCAGTACTTC. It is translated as CATSRTLSDEQYF.

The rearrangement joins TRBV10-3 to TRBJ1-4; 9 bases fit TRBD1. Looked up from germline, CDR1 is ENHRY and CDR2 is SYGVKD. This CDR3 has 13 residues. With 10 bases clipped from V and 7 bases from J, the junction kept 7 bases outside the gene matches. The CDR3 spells CATTRTGVEKLFF. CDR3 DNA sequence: TGTGCCACGACGAGGACAGGGGTTGAAAAACTGTTTTTT.

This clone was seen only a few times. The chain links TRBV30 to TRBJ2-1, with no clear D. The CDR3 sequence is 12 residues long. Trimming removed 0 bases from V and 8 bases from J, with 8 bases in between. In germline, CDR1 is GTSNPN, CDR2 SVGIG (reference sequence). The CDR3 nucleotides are TGTGCCTGGAGTGTACTGGTCGATGAGCAGTTCTTC. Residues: CAWSVLVDEQFF.

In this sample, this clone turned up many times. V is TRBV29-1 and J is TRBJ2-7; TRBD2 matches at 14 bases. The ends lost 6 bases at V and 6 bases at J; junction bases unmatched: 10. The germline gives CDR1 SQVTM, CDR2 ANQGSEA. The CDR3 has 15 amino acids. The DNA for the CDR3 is TGCAGCGTACCCACAGGGACTAGCGGGAGTATCGAGCAGTACTTC. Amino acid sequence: CSVPTGTSGSIEQYF.

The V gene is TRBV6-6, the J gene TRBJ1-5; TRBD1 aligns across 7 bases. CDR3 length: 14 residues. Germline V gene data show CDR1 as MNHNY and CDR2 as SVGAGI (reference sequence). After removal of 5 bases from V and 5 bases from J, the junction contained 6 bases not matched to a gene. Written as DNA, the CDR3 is TGTGCCAGCAGTCTACAGGGGTTCGATCAGCCCCAGCATTTT. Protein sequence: CASSLQGFDQPQHF.

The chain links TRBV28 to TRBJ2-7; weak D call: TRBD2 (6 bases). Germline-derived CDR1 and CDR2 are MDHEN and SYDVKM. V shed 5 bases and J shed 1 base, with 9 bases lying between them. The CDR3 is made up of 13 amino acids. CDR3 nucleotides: TGTGCCAGCAGTCGGGGAGGTTCCTACGAGCAGTACTTC. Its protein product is CASSRGGSYEQYF.

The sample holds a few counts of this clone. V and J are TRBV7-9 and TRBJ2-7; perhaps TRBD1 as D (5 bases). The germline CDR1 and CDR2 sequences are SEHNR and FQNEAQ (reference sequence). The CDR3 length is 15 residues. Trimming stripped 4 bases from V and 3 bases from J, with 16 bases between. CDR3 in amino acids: CASSSGKRMFYEQYF. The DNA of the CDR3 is TGTGCCAGCAGCTCAGGGAAGCGAATGTTCTACGAGCAGTACTTC.

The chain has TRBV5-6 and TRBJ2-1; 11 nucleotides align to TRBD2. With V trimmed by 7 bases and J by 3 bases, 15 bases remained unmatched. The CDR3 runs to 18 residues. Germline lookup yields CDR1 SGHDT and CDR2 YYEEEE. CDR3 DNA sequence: TGTGCCAGCGTAATTGGGGGGGCTAGCGGGAGGTTCTACAATGAGCAGTTCTTC. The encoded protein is CASVIGGASGRFYNEQFF.

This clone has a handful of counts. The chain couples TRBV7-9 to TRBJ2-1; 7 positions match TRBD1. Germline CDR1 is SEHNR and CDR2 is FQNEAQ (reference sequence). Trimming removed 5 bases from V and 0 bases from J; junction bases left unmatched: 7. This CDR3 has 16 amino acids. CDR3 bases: TGTGCCAGCAGCGCTAGACAGGGTAGCTCCTACAATGAGCAGTTCTTC. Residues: CASSARQGSSYNEQFF.

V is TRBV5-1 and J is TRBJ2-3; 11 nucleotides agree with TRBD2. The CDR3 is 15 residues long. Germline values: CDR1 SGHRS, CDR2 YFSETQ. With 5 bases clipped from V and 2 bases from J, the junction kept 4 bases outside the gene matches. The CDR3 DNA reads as TGCGCCAGCAGTAGACTAGCGGGGATCACAGATACGCAGTATTTT. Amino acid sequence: CASSRLAGITDTQYF. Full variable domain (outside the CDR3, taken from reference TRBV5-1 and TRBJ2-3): KAGVTQTPRYLIKTRGQQVTLSCSPISGHRSVSWYQQTPGQGLQFLFEYFSETQRNKGNFPGRFSGRQFSNSRSEMNVSTLELGDSALYLCASSRLAGITDTQYFGPGTRLTVL.

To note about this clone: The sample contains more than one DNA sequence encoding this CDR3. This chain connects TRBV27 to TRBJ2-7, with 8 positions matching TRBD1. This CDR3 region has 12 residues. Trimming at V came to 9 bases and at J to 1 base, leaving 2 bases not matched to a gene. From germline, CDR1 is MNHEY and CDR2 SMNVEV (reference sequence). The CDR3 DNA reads TGTGCCAGTGGGACAGGATCCTACGAGCAGTACTTC. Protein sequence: CASGTGSYEQYF.

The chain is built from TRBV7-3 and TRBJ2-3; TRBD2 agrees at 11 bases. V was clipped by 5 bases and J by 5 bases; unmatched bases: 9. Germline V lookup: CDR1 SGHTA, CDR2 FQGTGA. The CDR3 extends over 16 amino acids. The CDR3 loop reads CASSQLAGVSGDTQYF. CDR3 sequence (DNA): TGTGCCAGCAGCCAACTAGCGGGAGTTTCAGGAGATACGCAGTATTTT.

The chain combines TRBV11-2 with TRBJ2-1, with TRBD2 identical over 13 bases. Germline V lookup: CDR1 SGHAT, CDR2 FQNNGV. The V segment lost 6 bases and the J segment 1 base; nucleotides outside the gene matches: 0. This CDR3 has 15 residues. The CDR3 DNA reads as TGTGCCAGCAGGACTAGCGGGAGGTCCTACAATGAGCAGTTCTTC. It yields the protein CASRTSGRSYNEQFF.

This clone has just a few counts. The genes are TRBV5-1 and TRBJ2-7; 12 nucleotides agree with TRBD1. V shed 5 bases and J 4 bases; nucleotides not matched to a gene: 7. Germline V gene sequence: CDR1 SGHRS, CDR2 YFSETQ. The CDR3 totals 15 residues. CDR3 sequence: CASRAGTGGSYEQYF. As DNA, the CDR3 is TGCGCCAGCAGGGCCGGGACAGGGGGCTCTTACGAGCAGTACTTC.

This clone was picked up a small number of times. The CDR3 loop is CASSTVDRGLGYTF. The CDR3 coding sequence is TGTGCCAGCTCAACCGTTGACAGAGGCCTCGGCTACACCTTC. This chain connects TRBV18 to TRBJ1-2, with D perhaps matching TRBD1 (5 bases). Germline V CDR1 and CDR2: KGHSH, LQKENI. Trimming left V 5 bases short and J 8 bases short, with 18 bases between. The CDR3 length is 14 residues.

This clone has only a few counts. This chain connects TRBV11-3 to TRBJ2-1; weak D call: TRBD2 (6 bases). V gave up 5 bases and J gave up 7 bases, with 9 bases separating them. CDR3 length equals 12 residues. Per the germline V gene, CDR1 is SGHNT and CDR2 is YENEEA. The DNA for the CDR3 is TGTGCCAGCAGCCCGGGGGATAATGAGCAGTTCTTC. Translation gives CASSPGDNEQFF.

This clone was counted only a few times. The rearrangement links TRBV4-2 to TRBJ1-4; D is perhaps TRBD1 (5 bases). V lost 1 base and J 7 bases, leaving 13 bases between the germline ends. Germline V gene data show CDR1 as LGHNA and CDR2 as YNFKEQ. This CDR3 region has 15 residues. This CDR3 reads CASSQGGPSGEKLFF. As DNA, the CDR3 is TGTGCCAGCAGCCAAGGGGGCCCTTCGGGTGAAAAACTGTTTTTT.